The 32 T cell receptor beta chains presented below share a single source sample, sequenced in a study of T cell clonality in common variable immunodeficiency. Sequencing used immunoSEQ multiplex PCR; TCRdb keeps in-frame clones, though not all of them. Altogether more than 55,000 clones were found in the sample, and no singletons occur. Input material: peripheral blood mononuclear cells. These TCRs come from a person aged 18-70 years in good health.

This clone was detected many times. Germline is not matched at one junction end, which may reflect a read error. The read stops 3 residues short of the end of the CDR3; the missing end is completed from the germline J gene. The chain joins TRBV4-2 to TRBJ2-2; TRBD2 matches at 15 bases. CDR3 length: 18 residues. Germline V gene data show CDR1 as LGHNA and CDR2 as YNFKEQ. CDR3 loop: CASSPRTSGRDNTGELFF. The sequenced part of the CDR3 DNA is TGCGCCAGCAGCCCGCGGACTAGCGGGAGGGATAACACCGGGGAG.

This clone was seen many times. The read comes to an end 3 residues before the CDR3 does, leaving the germline J gene to fill in the end. The V gene is TRBV10-1, the J gene TRBJ2-3; D may be TRBD2 (5 bases). V was pared by 3 bases and J by 2 bases, with 9 bases between. Per germline, CDR1 WNHNN and CDR2 SYGVQD (reference sequence). This CDR3 has 14 amino acids. Partial CDR3 DNA: TGCGCCAGCAGTGAAGAGCGGCTCACAGATACG. Translating it yields CASSEERLTDT. From start to end, the CDR3 is CASSEERLTDTQYF.

Ten or more counts support this clone. Here the CDR3 reads CASTGQRGYGYTF. The CDR3 DNA, read in part, is TGTGCCAGCACGGGACAGAGGGGTTATGGC. The J gene is TRBJ1-2, the V gene TRBV14, with TRBD1 identical over 7 bases. The read falls 3 residues short of the CDR3 end, and the missing part is taken from the germline J gene. The CDR3 consists of 13 residues. Germline CDR1 is SGHDN and CDR2 is FVKESK. With V trimmed by 7 bases and J by 5 bases, 7 bases remained unmatched.

This clone has more than one count but fewer than ten. The sequenced fragment ends 3 residues before the CDR3 boundary, so the rest is inferred from the germline J gene. V and J are TRBV7-3 and TRBJ1-1, with D possibly being TRBD1 (5 bases). CDR3 length: 13 amino acids. Germline CDR1 reads SGHTA; CDR2 reads FQGTGA. The CDR3 bases that were read are TGTGCCAGCAGCGAGGGGCCAGGAGATACG. It is translated as CASSEGPGDT. The CDR3 reads in full as CASSEGPGDTAFF.

There are many counts of this clone. The read ends 3 residues before the CDR3 terminus; that terminus is restored from the germline J gene. The chain recombines TRBV20-1 with TRBJ1-1; 7 bases are a match to TRBD1. J was trimmed by 4 bases and V by 6 bases; bases with no gene match: 8. The CDR3 loop spans 13 amino acids. Germline CDR1 is DFQATT and CDR2 is SNEGSKA (reference sequence). CDR3 in amino acids: CSAPDRVRTEAFF. The CDR3 bases that were read are TGCAGTGCCCCCGACAGGGTTCGCACTGAA.

The sample holds a few counts of this clone. The read ends 3 residues before the CDR3 terminus; that terminus is restored from the germline J gene. The chain is built from TRBV23-1 and TRBJ1-1; D unclear. TRBV23-1 is an ORF, with its function uncertain. The length of the CDR3 is 15 residues. V lost 7 bases, J lost 1 base, and 16 bases lay in between. The CDR3 loop reads CASIPRPGGNTEAFF. The CDR3 bases that were read are TGCGCCAGCATTCCCCGACCAGGTGGGAACACTGAA.

This clone was detected ten times or more. The CDR3 end is not reached by the read, which stops 3 residues before it; the germline J gene fills it in. This chain uses TRBV4-1 with TRBJ2-1; possibly TRBD1 for D (6 bases). The CDR3 runs to 15 residues. The V gene lost 1 base and the J gene lost 6 bases, with 13 bases spanning the gap. In germline, CDR1 is MGHRA, CDR2 YSYEKL. CDR3 DNA, as far as it was read: TGCGCCAGCAGCCAAGTAGTTTCAGGGGTCAATGAG. Encoded protein: CASSQVVSGVNE. The full CDR3 protein is CASSQVVSGVNEQFF.

This clone was observed at least ten times. The sequence runs out 3 residues before the end of the CDR3; the remainder is reconstructed from the germline J gene. The J gene is TRBJ2-2, the V gene TRBV18, with 7 bases that match TRBD2. This CDR3 contains 16 residues. Germline V gene lookup returns CDR1 KGHSH and CDR2 LQKENI. V was pared by 6 bases and J by 1 base, with 8 bases of the junction left unmatched. The DNA read from the CDR3 is TGTGCCAGCTCCTCCGGGGGGTCGGAGAACACCGGGGAG. Translated, it gives CASSSGGSENTGE. In full, the CDR3 reads CASSSGGSENTGELFF.

Many counts were recorded for this clone. The missing CDR3 end, 3 residues past where the read stops, is filled in from the germline J gene. V and J are TRBV2 and TRBJ2-3, with D perhaps TRBD1 (6 bases). Germline-derived CDR1 and CDR2 are SNHLY and FYNNEI. Trimming took 6 bases from V and 2 from J, leaving 9 bases between them. The CDR3 spans 13 residues. The CDR3 reads CASRDSYTDTQYF. The sequenced CDR3 bases are TGTGCCAGCAGGGACAGTTACACAGATACG.

This clone is medium-sized (0.01 to 0.1%) by share. Read data end 3 residues before the CDR3 end; the end is taken from the germline J gene. The rearrangement uses TRBV20-1 and TRBJ2-6; D is unresolved. This CDR3 region has 13 residues. Per germline, CDR1 DFQATT and CDR2 SNEGSKA (reference sequence). The ends were cut back, 4 bases at V and 0 bases at J, with 4 bases in the middle. The chain's CDR3 is CSAINSGANVLTF. CDR3 DNA (partial): TGCAGTGCTATCAACTCTGGGGCCAACGTC.

This clone was counted ten times or more. The read terminates 3 residues before the CDR3 end, so the remaining end is supplied by the germline J gene. The chain recombines TRBV5-1 with TRBJ1-4; D not certain. The ends were cut back, 0 bases at V and 7 bases at J, with 10 bases in the middle. Germline V CDR1 and CDR2: SGHRS, YFSETQ. CDR3 length: 14 residues. CDR3 protein: CASSLGVSGEKLFF. Partial CDR3 DNA: TGCGCCAGCAGCTTGGGAGTGAGCGGTGAAAAA.

This clone came up many times. Read sequence stops 3 residues before the CDR3 end, and the germline J gene provides the missing end. The V and J genes are TRBV19 and TRBJ1-4, with 11 bases matching TRBD1. CDR1 and CDR2 from the germline V gene are LNHDA and SQIVND (reference sequence). This CDR3 has 19 residues. J gave up 0 bases and V 3 bases, and 9 bases lay outside the gene matches. The covered CDR3 bases are TGTGCCAGTAGTATCCGGTTCGGGACAGGGGGAGCAACTAATGAAAAA. Residues: CASSIRFGTGGATNEK. From start to end, the CDR3 is CASSIRFGTGGATNEKLFF.

This clone was observed many times. The read stops 3 residues short of the end of the CDR3; the missing end is completed from the germline J gene. V usage is TRBV28 and J usage is TRBJ2-5; a weak D match, TRBD2 (6 bases). V lost 1 base and J lost 1, with 7 bases in between. The CDR3 has 14 amino acids. Germline V gene sequence: CDR1 MDHEN, CDR2 SYDVKM. The CDR3 is CASSLFGGQETQYF. CDR3 DNA (partial): TGTGCCAGCAGTTTATTCGGGGGCCAAGAGACC.

This clone has a count of ten or more. Here the CDR3 reads CASSPTGADGYTF. CDR3 bases read: TGTGCCAGCAGCCCGACAGGGGCGGATGGC. V is TRBV7-2 and J is TRBJ1-2; 8 bases fit TRBD1. The sequenced fragment ends 3 residues before the CDR3 boundary, so the rest is inferred from the germline J gene. Germline V gene data show CDR1 as SGHTA and CDR2 as FQGNSA. V trimming: 5 bases; J trimming: 6 bases; junction bases outside the gene matches: 5. The CDR3 runs to 13 residues.

This clone has a count of ten or more. The read terminates 3 residues before the CDR3 end, so the remaining end is supplied by the germline J gene. The chain couples TRBV19 to TRBJ1-6; TRBD1 might be the D (6 bases). The CDR3 loop spans 17 amino acids. The germline V and J ends were trimmed by 3 bases and 9 bases, with 21 bases remaining between them. Germline assignment: CDR1 LNHDA and CDR2 SQIVND (reference sequence). The CDR3: CASSIGLGGGISSPLHF. The CDR3 bases that were read are TGTGCCAGTAGTATCGGGCTTGGAGGGGGAATTTCTTCACCC. The full variable domain, with the rest looked up from reference TRBV19 and TRBJ1-6, is DGGITQSPKYLFRKEGQNVTLSCEQNLNHDAMYWYRQDPGQGLRLIYYSQIVNDFQKGDIAEGYSVSREKKESFPLTVTSAQKNPTAFYLCASSIGLGGGISSPLHFGNGTRLTVT.

This clone was recorded many times. Coverage ceases 3 residues before the CDR3 finishes, and the germline J gene fills in the end. The V call is TRBV5-4, the J call TRBJ2-7, with D perhaps TRBD2 (6 bases). The CDR3 is 13 amino acids. With 5 bases removed from V and 3 bases from J, the gap between germline ends came to 12 bases. Germline values: CDR1 SGHNT, CDR2 YYREEE (reference sequence). CDR3 sequence reads: CASRGGQHYEQYF. Partial CDR3 DNA: TGTGCCAGCAGAGGAGGGCAGCACTACGAG.

This clone was recorded many times. Sequencing ends 3 residues short of the CDR3 end; the germline J gene provides the rest. J is TRBJ2-4 and V is TRBV7-8, with 9 bases aligning to TRBD2. This CDR3 is built from 18 residues. V dropped 5 bases and J dropped 4; count of bases not matched to a gene: 15. Germline V CDR1 and CDR2: SGHVS, FQNEAQ. The CDR3 sequence is CASSPSGTVSHIKNIQYF. CDR3 DNA, as far as it was read: TGTGCCAGCAGCCCTAGCGGGACTGTTTCCCACATAAAAAACATT.

Ten or more counts support this clone. The read ends 3 residues early relative to the CDR3; the germline J gene fills the gap. V usage is TRBV7-8 and J usage is TRBJ2-7; 8 bases agree with TRBD2. CDR3 size: 15 residues. CDR1 SGHVS and CDR2 FQNEAQ come from the germline V gene. Trimming at V came to 1 base and at J to 0 bases, leaving 2 bases not matched to a gene. CDR3 loop: CASSLDSGSSYEQYF. The sequenced part of the CDR3 DNA is TGTGCCAGCAGCTTAGACAGCGGGAGCTCCTACGAG.

This clone was counted ten times or more. CDR3 DNA (partial): TGTGCCAGCAGCTCCGATATTTCGGGTGAA. Its protein product is CASSSDISGE. The complete CDR3 reads CASSSDISGEAFF. The chain has TRBV5-4 and TRBJ1-1; D remains ambiguous. The sequenced fragment ends 3 residues before the CDR3 boundary, so the rest is inferred from the germline J gene. This CDR3 contains 13 residues. The V gene lost 3 bases and the J gene lost 7 bases, with 13 bases spanning the gap. Germline CDR1 reads SGHNT; CDR2 reads YYREEE (reference sequence).

Many counts were recorded for this clone. With the read ending 3 residues before the CDR3 end, the germline J gene is used to fill in that end. This sequence joins TRBV28 and TRBJ1-4, with D uncertain. V lost 3 bases, J lost 3 bases, and 14 bases lay in between. The CDR3 sequence is 16 residues long. Per germline, CDR1 MDHEN and CDR2 SYDVKM. Incomplete CDR3 DNA: TGTGCCAGCAGTTTCGCTACGCGGGGATCTAATGAAAAA. Translation: CASSFATRGSNEK. The whole CDR3 sequence reads CASSFATRGSNEKLFF.

There are many counts of this clone. The CDR3 here is CASSLSRSGNTIYF. The sequenced part of the CDR3 DNA is TGTGCCAGCAGCTTATCTCGCTCTGGAAACACC. J is TRBJ1-3 and V is TRBV7-8; D unresolved. The CDR3 is cut off 3 residues early in the read; its end comes from the germline J gene. With 2 bases removed from V and 0 bases from J, the gap between germline ends came to 5 bases. The CDR3 loop spans 14 amino acids. In germline, CDR1 is SGHVS, CDR2 FQNEAQ.

In its sample, this clone was seen many times. The CDR3 is cut off 3 residues early in the read; its end comes from the germline J gene. V is TRBV19 and J is TRBJ2-2; no reliable D call. CDR1 is LNHDA and CDR2 is SQIVND in the germline V gene (reference sequence). This CDR3 region has 15 residues. V lost 3 bases to trimming and J lost 1 base, with 9 bases between them. Partial CDR3 DNA: TGTGCCAGTAGTATTGACAACTTGAACACCGGGGAG. It translates to CASSIDNLNTGE. The entire CDR3 is CASSIDNLNTGELFF.

This clone was observed at least ten times. The read falls 3 residues short of the CDR3 end, and the missing part is taken from the germline J gene. The chain joins TRBV5-5 to TRBJ1-6; 7 bases agree with TRBD1. Germline CDR1 and CDR2: SGHKS and YYEKEE (reference sequence). J was trimmed by 5 bases and V by 4 bases; bases with no gene match: 0. The CDR3 runs 13 residues. Partial CDR3 DNA: TGTGCCAGCAGCGGACAGGATAATTCACCC. It specifies CASSGQDNSP. The whole CDR3 reads CASSGQDNSPLHF.

This clone has a count of ten or more. Read data end 3 residues before the CDR3 end; the end is taken from the germline J gene. The chain recombines TRBV6-1 with TRBJ1-1, with D unclear. The CDR3 extends over 14 amino acids. The germline V gene has CDR1 MNHNS and CDR2 SASEGT. V lost 3 bases to trimming and J lost 1 base, with 9 bases between them. The CDR3 is CASSDGQENTEAFF. The part of the CDR3 DNA that was read is TGTGCCAGCAGTGATGGGCAGGAGAACACTGAA.

This clone was observed many times. The read ends 3 residues early relative to the CDR3; the germline J gene fills the gap. The V call is TRBV28, the J call TRBJ1-5; 7 bases map to TRBD1. The V gene's germline CDR1 is MDHEN and CDR2 SYDVKM. V dropped 2 bases and J dropped 0; count of bases not matched to a gene: 10. The CDR3 length is 18 residues. The part of the CDR3 DNA that was read is TGTGCCAGCAGTTTACCACCGCAGGGACAGTATAGCAATCAGCCC. Translation: CASSLPPQGQYSNQP. The entire CDR3 is CASSLPPQGQYSNQPQHF.

Many counts were recorded for this clone. The read comes to an end 3 residues before the CDR3 does, leaving the germline J gene to fill in the end. The rearrangement links TRBV19 to TRBJ2-3; TRBD2 matches 7 bases. Germline trimming cut 0 bases from V and 5 bases from J; bases unmatched to any gene: 14. Germline V gene lookup returns CDR1 LNHDA and CDR2 SQIVND (reference sequence). CDR3 length: 18 residues. The sequenced CDR3 bases are TGTGCCAGTAGTATAGAGGGTGGTAGCGGCCAGCGGGGAGATACG. Protein sequence: CASSIEGGSGQRGDT. The whole CDR3 sequence is CASSIEGGSGQRGDTQYF. The whole variable domain, filled in from reference TRBV19 and TRBJ2-3, reads DGGITQSPKYLFRKEGQNVTLSCEQNLNHDAMYWYRQDPGQGLRLIYYSQIVNDFQKGDIAEGYSVSREKKESFPLTVTSAQKNPTAFYLCASSIEGGSGQRGDTQYFGPGTRLTVL.

This clone was observed many times. The observed sequence ends 3 residues before the CDR3 terminus, with the missing tail filled in from the germline J gene. V and J are TRBV7-3 and TRBJ2-3, with a possible D match to TRBD2 (7 bases). V lost 6 bases and J 2 bases, leaving 18 bases between the germline ends. Germline CDR1 reads SGHTA; CDR2 reads FQGTGA. The CDR3 has 16 amino acids. The CDR3 is CASSLRRGGDTDTQYF. The part of the CDR3 DNA that was read is TGTGCCAGCAGTCTTAGGAGGGGGGGCGACACAGATACG.

This clone occurred many times. The sequenced part of the CDR3 DNA is TGTGCCAGTAGTATAAACGGGGGCACAGATACG. The encoded protein is CASSINGGTDT. The entire CDR3 protein is CASSINGGTDTQYF. J is TRBJ2-3 and V is TRBV19; a possible D gene is TRBD2 (5 bases). The CDR3 extends 3 residues past the end of the read, so its final part is completed from the germline J gene. The CDR3 consists of 14 residues. V gave up 2 bases and J gave up 1 base, with 7 bases separating them. Germline V gene lookup returns CDR1 LNHDA and CDR2 SQIVND (reference sequence).

This clone was counted ten times or more. The DNA ends 3 residues before the CDR3 does, and the rest of the CDR3 is filled in from the germline J gene. The chain employs TRBV10-1 and TRBJ2-5; 7 bases are a match to TRBD1. This CDR3 is built from 13 residues. V shed 7 bases, J shed 0 bases, and the junction held 2 bases outside the gene matches. In germline, CDR1 is WNHNN, CDR2 SYGVQD (reference sequence). CDR3 bases read: TGCGCCAGCAACGACAGGGACCAAGAGACC. Its protein product is CASNDRDQET. The CDR3, in full, reads CASNDRDQETQYF.

Ten or more counts support this clone. Read coverage stops 3 residues before the CDR3 terminus; the germline J gene supplies the remainder. The chain combines TRBV3-1 (or the pseudogene TRBV3-2) with TRBJ2-1, with 9 bases that match TRBD2. V lost 5 bases, J lost 4 bases, and 6 bases stayed unmatched. CDR1 is LGHDT, CDR2 YNNKEL, per germline (reference sequence). The CDR3 is 15 amino acids. CDR3 DNA (partial): TGTGCCAGCAGCTTAGCGGGAGTCAATTACAATGAG. Translation: CASSLAGVNYNE. The CDR3 reads in full as CASSLAGVNYNEQFF.

In this sample, this clone turned up many times. The CDR3 extends 3 residues past the end of the read, so its final part is completed from the germline J gene. The genes are TRBV5-5 and TRBJ2-5; 9 bases agree with TRBD1. The CDR3 runs to 13 residues. Germline CDR1 is SGHKS and CDR2 is YYEKEE (reference sequence). V was clipped by 4 bases and J by 3 bases; unmatched bases: 1. The sequenced CDR3 bases are TGTGCCAGCAGCCGGACAGGGGAAGAGACC. Protein: CASSRTGEET. In full, the CDR3 reads CASSRTGEETQYF.

Incomplete CDR3 DNA: TGTGCCAGCTCACCACCGTCCGTTCAAGAGACC. Amino acid sequence: CASSPPSVQET. The CDR3 as a whole reads CASSPPSVQETQYF. The V and J genes are TRBV18 and TRBJ2-5; no clear D gene. The read comes to an end 3 residues before the CDR3 does, leaving the germline J gene to fill in the end. Trimming cost V 0 bases and J 2 bases, with 7 bases left between them. There are 14 residues in the CDR3. Germline V gene lookup returns CDR1 KGHSH and CDR2 LQKENI.